What follows are 2 T cell receptor beta chains derived from one specimen sequenced in a study of T cell repertoires in cytomegalovirus infection. A single record per CDR3 protein comes from TCRdb applying MiXCR to the reads. The repertoire holds more than 250,000 distinct CDR3 sequences, with roughly an eighth as singletons. Sequenced input: PBMCs. Receptor source: a human donor in good health (CMV status not recorded). Some clones in this sample may be carry-over from other donors' samples.

This clonotype was seen ten or more times. CDR3 DNA sequence: TGTGCCAGCAGTTCGCTAGTCCCCCAAGAGACCCAGTACTTC. This sequence encodes CASSSLVPQETQYF. The chain uses TRBV12-3 or TRBV12-4 and TRBJ2-5; D call uncertain. Trimming pared 4 bases from V and 1 base from J, leaving 10 bases between. The CDR3 has 14 residues.

This clonotype was detected only a few times. CDR3 sequence reads: CASSYQDTQYF. The DNA of the CDR3 is TGTGCCAGCAGTTATCAGGATACGCAGTATTTT. The chain recombines TRBV6-6 with TRBJ2-3, with D hard to call. Germline CDR1 reads MNHNY; CDR2 reads SVGAGI (reference sequence). The CDR3 consists of 11 residues. V lost 3 bases and J lost 6, with 4 bases in between.